The entry below gives a single T cell receptor (beta chain) sequence along with its context. What it binds is not known. Method: immunoSEQ multiplex PCR; TCRdb's copy keeps in-frame clones and lacks some. The table lists fewer than 30,000 clones, roughly 95% of them singletons. The sorted conventional CD4 T cells were gated as CD4+CD127+. The sample is drawn from a study of B cell selection in AIRE deficiency. J gave up 3 bases and V 4 bases, and 11 bases lay outside the gene matches. The CDR3 covers 18 residues. Germline V CDR1 and CDR2: MNHEY, SMNVEV (reference sequence). General observations from the study: Only 9.3% of a few thousand shared Treg sequences were patient-specific; 30% to 40% healthy-specific.

The source is a human donor in good health. The rearrangement joins TRBV27 to TRBJ2-1; 11 nucleotides agree with TRBD1. The material sequenced was CD4+CD127+ conventional T cells sorted from PBMCs. DNA for the CDR3: TGTGCCAGCAGTTCCGGGACAGGGGGGATCCTGGGCTACAATGAGCAGTTCTTC. It is translated as CASSSGTGGILGYNEQFF.